This TCR beta chain was sequenced for a study of blood T cells in healthy people across ages. The V and J ends lost 3 bases and 5 bases respectively, with 8 bases between them. Germline V gene sequence: CDR1 MNHEY, CDR2 SMNVEV (reference sequence). The CDR3 spans 13 residues. Sample-barcoded 5' priming and a J-beta primer mix drove a second PCR of about 6 to 12 cycles. Via MiXCR, TCRdb re-called the 5' RACE reads, giving one row per CDR3 protein. Of over 1,500,000 distinct CDR3 sequences in the sample, 30% to 40% were seen once. The sample holds a few counts of this clonotype. Sequencing was carried out using blood. This receptor was taken from a human donor in good health. This chain uses TRBV27 with TRBJ1-5; no firm D call. In nucleotides, the CDR3 is TGTGCCAGCAGTTTCGACACCTATCAGCCCCAGCATTTT. This codes for CASSFDTYQPQHF.